Below, one TCR beta chain is given with its context. This sample was included in a study of blood T cells in healthy people across ages. A second about 7 to 11 cycle PCR used barcoded and J-beta primers. TCRdb used MiXCR to reprocess the 5' RACE reads, holding one entry per CDR3 protein. The top ten clones hold about 42% of a sample with more than 700,000 distinct CDR3 sequences, 40% to 65% of them seen once. The CDR3 totals 16 residues. From germline, CDR1 is SQVTM and CDR2 ANQGSEA. This TCR was sampled from an elderly man in good health. Sequencing input: blood. V is TRBV29-1 and J is TRBJ2-1; 11 bases line up with TRBD1. The DNA matches TRBJ2-7 better at its end, which makes the J call doubtful. CDR3 sequence (DNA): TGCAGCGTTGATAGGGGTGGACAGGGGGCTTACAATGAGCAGTACTTC. Protein product: CSVDRGGQGAYNEQYF.